This record covers a single T cell receptor (beta chain). Recruits, aged roughly 18 to 89 years, lived in around 24 US areas. The entry originates in a study of blood T cell repertoires in COVID-19. Study background: Acute and convalescent COVID-19 samples came from the United States, Italy and Spain. In each case, the material was cDNA or gDNA derived from T cells, B-cell-depleted T cells, or PBMCs.

As handled by the study authors: Quantification of nucleated cells was approximated via reference gene primer amplification. Using immunoSEQ multiplex PCR, the repertoire was profiled, and TCRdb retains in-frame clones only, with some absent. V and J calls and clone size are those listed in that table; D and trimming were worked out from the DNA. The sample carries approximately 200,000 clones, more than 75% recorded once. V lost 5 bases, J lost 2 bases, and 13 bases lay in between. The CDR3 has 16 residues. The germline V gene encodes CDR1 MDHEN and CDR2 SYDVKM. The sequencing sample was made of PBMCs or T cells enriched from blood (not recorded which). This clonotype was sampled from a woman under 40 who had recovered from COVID-19. The chain has TRBV28 and TRBJ2-6; no clear D gene. The CDR3 DNA follows: TGTGCCAGCAGTGCCCTCCTTGAGGCTGGGGCCAACGTCCTGACTTTC. It is translated as CASSALLEAGANVLTF.